This is a list of T cell receptor beta chains from one sample in a study of identical twins. Using its own MiXCR run on the 5' RACE reads, TCRdb lists one record per CDR3 protein. This table has 500,000 to 650,000 distinct CDR3 sequences, around 22% appearing once. This sample was shared with a second study, whose subject was yellow fever vaccine responses in identical twins.

Specimen: CD4+ T cells sorted from blood. The receptor set was obtained from a woman under 30 in good health. The CDR3 runs from the conserved cysteine through the conserved F or W. The order of the fields is J gene, clone size, CDR3 length, V gene, D gene, CDR3 DNA, CDR3 protein. D genes are given only for firm matches. Size values are once, few and many counts, or a class for expanded clones, and some rows have none.

TRBJ2-2 | many | 15 | TRBV10-3 | - | TGTGCCATCAGTGGCCGGCGGGGGAACACCGGGGAGCTGTTTTTT | CAISGRRGNTGELFF
TRBJ1-5 | - | 15 | TRBV12-3/TRBV12-4 | TRBD1 | TGTGCCAGCAGCACGAACAGGGGTAGCAATCAGCCCCAGCATTTT | CASSTNRGSNQPQHF
TRBJ1-1 | once | 15 | TRBV5-1 | - | TGCGCCAGCAGCGCCTCGGGCAGGGCAGATACTGAAGCTTTCTTT | CASSASGRADTEAFF
TRBJ2-7 | once | 14 | TRBV5-1 | - | TGCGCCAGCAGCTTGAGCCTAGGGAACTACGAGCAGTACTTC | CASSLSLGNYEQYF
TRBJ2-3 | few | 18 | TRBV15 | TRBD2 | TGTGCCACCAGCAGAGAGCCGACTAGCGGGTTATCGACAGATACGCAGTATTTT | CATSREPTSGLSTDTQYF
TRBJ1-5 | - | 17 | TRBV5-1 | TRBD1 | TGCGCCAGCAGCTTGGCGGGGGACAGGCAAGTCAATCAGCCCCAGCATTTT | CASSLAGDRQVNQPQHF
TRBJ2-1 | few | 14 | TRBV5-1 | - | TGCGCCAGCAGTTCTCGACAGGACCACAATGAGCAGTTCTTC | CASSSRQDHNEQFF
TRBJ1-4 | - | 15 | TRBV15 | - | TGTGCCACCAGCAGAGATCGGAGGGGTTGGGAAAAACTGTTTTTT | CATSRDRRGWEKLFF
TRBJ1-3 | - | 15 | TRBV7-2 | TRBD1 | TGTGCCAGCAGCATCCAGGGGGCAGTTCGAAACACCATATATTTT | CASSIQGAVRNTIYF
TRBJ2-5 | few | 16 | TRBV7-9 | - | TGTGCCAGCAGCCCCCCCCCGAGCCCCCTGGAAGAGACCCAGTACTTC | CASSPPPSPLEETQYF
TRBJ2-3 | few | 14 | TRBV25-1 | - | TGTGCCAGCAGTGAATTTAGACCCACAGATACGCAGTATTTT | CASSEFRPTDTQYF
TRBJ1-6 | - | 16 | TRBV20-1 | TRBD1 | TGCAGTGTTAGCACCTCGACAGGGATATATAATTCACCCCTCCACTTT | CSVSTSTGIYNSPLHF
TRBJ2-7 | - | 12 | TRBV29-1 | TRBD1 | TGCAGCGTTGTAAAGGGGGCTGTTGAGCAGTACTTC | CSVVKGAVEQYF
TRBJ1-1 | few | 11 | TRBV28 | - | TGTGCCAGCAGTTCACAGGGTTTCGCTTTCTTT | CASSSQGFAFF
TRBJ1-2 | many | 14 | TRBV12-3/TRBV12-4 | - | TGTGCCAGCAGTTCCGGGGTAAAGGGCTATGGCTACACCTTC | CASSSGVKGYGYTF
TRBJ2-1 | - | 15 | TRBV12-3/TRBV12-4 | TRBD2 | TGTGCCAGCAGAATTAGCGGGACCCTTTTGAATGAGCAGTTCTTC | CASRISGTLLNEQFF
TRBJ1-1 | - | 17 | TRBV15 | - | TGTGCCACCAGCAGAGGGGGGTTGAGTGTTGGGCGCACTGAAGCTTTCTTT | CATSRGGLSVGRTEAFF
TRBJ1-2 | - | 14 | TRBV6-1 | TRBD1 | TGTGCCAGCAGGACGACAGGGGAGAACTATGGCTACACCTTC | CASRTTGENYGYTF
TRBJ2-3 | - | 14 | TRBV12-3/TRBV12-4 | TRBD2 | TGTGCCAGCAGTCCAGCGGGAGGTCGAGATACGCAGTATTTT | CASSPAGGRDTQYF
TRBJ1-3 | - | 14 | TRBV6-1 | TRBD1 | TGTGCCAGCAGTCAAACAGGGGTTGGAAACACCATATATTTT | CASSQTGVGNTIYF
TRBJ1-1 | few | 17 | TRBV20-1 | TRBD1 | TGCAGTGCCCGGACAGGGGCCCCGGGGGGGGTGAACACTGAAGCTTTCTTT | CSARTGAPGGVNTEAFF
TRBJ2-1 | many | 17 | TRBV9 | TRBD2 | TGTGCCAGCAGCGCCTGGGGACTAGCGGGAGGGTCAAATGAGCAGTTCTTC | CASSAWGLAGGSNEQFF
TRBJ2-1 | few | 21 | TRBV12-5 | TRBD2 | TGTGCTAGTGGTTTGGCCCTCGTAGGGCTAGCGGGAGGACCCAGAAACAATGAGCAGTTCTTC | CASGLALVGLAGGPRNNEQFF
TRBJ2-1 | few | 15 | TRBV12-3/TRBV12-4 | TRBD2 | TGTGCCAGCAGTTTCGGGGGGGGGCTATACAATGAGCAGTTCTTC | CASSFGGGLYNEQFF
TRBJ2-4 | - | 16 | TRBV7-2 | - | TGTGCCAGCAGCTCAACCGGGACGGAGACCAAAAACATTCAGTACTTC | CASSSTGTETKNIQYF
TRBJ2-5 | few | 14 | TRBV24-1 | TRBD1 | TGTGCCACCACTCAGGGGGCACGGGAGGAGACCCAGTACTTC | CATTQGAREETQYF
TRBJ2-2 | - | 16 | TRBV11-2 | - | TGTGCCAGCAGCTTAGGTCCTGACCTCAACACCGGGGAGCTGTTTTTT | CASSLGPDLNTGELFF
TRBJ2-2 | many | 15 | TRBV12-3/TRBV12-4 | TRBD1 | TGTGCCAGCAGTCGGGACAGCTCAAACACCGGGGAGCTGTTTTTT | CASSRDSSNTGELFF
TRBJ2-3 | - | 14 | TRBV2 | - | TGTGCCAGCAGTGAAGGGGTTCTCACAGATACGCAGTATTTT | CASSEGVLTDTQYF
TRBJ2-3 | few | 14 | TRBV29-1 | TRBD2 | TGCAGCGTTGTAGCGGGGGCCAACACAGATACGCAGTATTTT | CSVVAGANTDTQYF
TRBJ2-3 | - | 16 | TRBV5-1 | TRBD2 | TGCGCCAGCAGCTTATCTAGCGGGAGCCCCACAGATACGCAGTATTTT | CASSLSSGSPTDTQYF
TRBJ2-7 | - | 14 | TRBV14 | TRBD1 | TGTGCCAGCAGCCAGTTTACGACAGGGTTGGAGCAGTACTTC | CASSQFTTGLEQYF
TRBJ2-1 | - | 13 | TRBV29-1 | - | TGCAGCGTCCCCGGGCTAGACTACAATGAGCAGTTCTTC | CSVPGLDYNEQFF
TRBJ1-2 | - | 15 | TRBV28 | TRBD1 | TGTGCCAGCAGTTCGACAGGGAGGAGTCTCTATGGCTACACCTTC | CASSSTGRSLYGYTF
TRBJ2-1 | - | 16 | TRBV9 | - | TGTGCCAGCAGCTCCCCCAGTGGGATCCGGGGCCATGAGCAGTTCTTC | CASSSPSGIRGHEQFF
TRBJ2-1 | few | 12 | TRBV3-1 | - | TGTGCCAGCAGCCACGGCGTCAATGAGCAGTTCTTC | CASSHGVNEQFF
TRBJ2-4 | many | 17 | TRBV12-3/TRBV12-4 | - | TGTGCCAGCAGTTTGATACAAGGATCGTTAGCCAAAAACATTCAGTACTTC | CASSLIQGSLAKNIQYF
TRBJ1-1 | few | 14 | TRBV5-1 | - | TGCGCCAGCAGTTTGGGGGGCGGTCGGACTGAAGCTTTCTTT | CASSLGGGRTEAFF
TRBJ1-2 | - | 9 | TRBV25-1 | - | TGTGCCAGGCGCTATGGCTACACCTTC | CARRYGYTF
TRBJ2-5 | - | 16 | TRBV11-2 | TRBD2 | TGTGCCAGCAGCCTCTCAGGGACTAGCGGCCAAGAGACCCAGTACTTC | CASSLSGTSGQETQYF
TRBJ2-1 | few | 12 | TRBV29-1 | - | TGCAGCGCCGGGACGAACTACAATGAGCAGTTCTTC | CSAGTNYNEQFF
TRBJ2-1 | few | 15 | TRBV7-3 | TRBD1 | TGTGCCAGCAGCAAACAGGGGGCACTAGGGAGTGAGCAGTTCTTC | CASSKQGALGSEQFF
TRBJ1-5 | few | 15 | TRBV6-1 | - | TGTGCCAGCAGCCGGGAGGCAGCTGGTACTCAGCCCCAGCATTTT | CASSREAAGTQPQHF
TRBJ1-1 | - | 15 | TRBV7-9 | - | TGTGCCAGCAGCACTGGACAGATCCTGAACACTGAAGCTTTCTTT | CASSTGQILNTEAFF
TRBJ1-6 | few | 14 | TRBV9 | TRBD1 | TGTGCCAGCAGCCCTGGACAGGGTGTATCACCCCTCCACTTT | CASSPGQGVSPLHF
TRBJ2-7 | few | 15 | TRBV7-8 | TRBD2 | TGTGCCAGCAGCTTCCGACTAGCGGGAGTGAGCGAGCAGTACTTC | CASSFRLAGVSEQYF
TRBJ2-3 | - | 14 | TRBV2 | TRBD1 | TGTGCCAGCAGTGCGGCGACAGGGCGTGATACGCAGTATTTT | CASSAATGRDTQYF
TRBJ2-7 | - | 14 | TRBV3-1 | - | TGTGCCAGCAGCCACCTTGTTCCCACAAGCCGGCAGTACTTC | CASSHLVPTSRQYF
TRBJ2-1 | - | 19 | TRBV6-1 | - | TGTGCCAGCAGTGGGCCGAGGGTTGGTGGGGGAAGGTCCTACAATGAGCAGTTCTTC | CASSGPRVGGGRSYNEQFF
TRBJ2-7 | few | 15 | TRBV5-1 | - | TGCGCCAGCAGCGGGGGGGGCGGTAACTCCTACGAGCAGTACTTC | CASSGGGGNSYEQYF
TRBJ1-5 | many | 14 | TRBV5-1 | - | TGCGCCAGCAGCTTGGGTGGGTACAATCAGCCCCAGCATTTT | CASSLGGYNQPQHF
TRBJ2-5 | many | 13 | TRBV12-3/TRBV12-4 | - | TGTGCCAGCAGTTTGGGGGGCGTAGAGACCCAGTACTTC | CASSLGGVETQYF
TRBJ2-2 | medium-sized | 12 | TRBV24-1 | - | TGTGCCACCAGTGATAGAACCGGGGAGCTGTTTTTT | CATSDRTGELFF
TRBJ2-6 | few | 15 | TRBV29-1 | - | TGCAGCGCATTCCTCTGGGTTAGTGGGGCCAACGTCCTGACTTTC | CSAFLWVSGANVLTF
TRBJ2-5 | once | 16 | TRBV3-1 | TRBD2 | TGTGCCAGCAGCCCGCCGGGACTAGCGGGGGAGGAGACCCAGTACTTC | CASSPPGLAGEETQYF